This T cell receptor beta chain was captured in a study of regulatory T cells in long-lasting Graves disease. Looking at the study overall: The antithyroid drugs taken by newly diagnosed Graves' patients had been used for under 3 months. Study results and limitations: Patients with persistent Graves' had lower TCR diversity than newly diagnosed patients.

Both iRepertoire HTBI primers and Arm-PCR of CDR3 regions were used to build the TCR beta libraries. TCRdb reanalysed the multiplex PCR reads using MiXCR and keeps one entry per CDR3 protein. The sample carries fewer than 650,000 distinct CDR3 sequences, roughly a sixth recorded once. This clonotype has ten or more counts. Its antigen remains unidentified. V lost 7 bases, J lost 0 bases, and 5 bases stayed unmatched. This CDR3 is built from 14 residues. Time point defined: newly diagnosed GD, antithyroid drugs for less than 3 months. Preparation of the TCR library used RNA extracted from PBMCs. These records were also assigned to another study, of T cells in Graves' hyperthyroidism and ophthalmopathy. Turning to that study: Initially, a first-round RT-PCR of the TCR CDR3 employed the HTBI primer set.

The source material was peripheral blood mononuclear cells (PBMCs), sampled at new diagnosis, from a patient treated with antithyroid drugs. The chain recombines TRBV12-3 or TRBV12-4 with TRBJ2-7; 8 nucleotides agree with TRBD1. This TCR came from a man aged 18 to 29 with Graves disease. The CDR3 DNA sequence: TGTGCCAGCACCAGACAGGGGTTCTCCTACGAGCAGTACTTC. This translates into CASTRQGFSYEQYF.